What follows describes a single T cell receptor (beta chain). The antigen is unknown. The record originates from a study of T cells in Graves' hyperthyroidism and ophthalmopathy. There were TCR beta CDR3 regions amplified from RNA transcripts. HTBI primers drove first-round RT-PCR of the TCR CDR3. One entry per CDR3 protein, called by TCRdb with MiXCR from the multiplex PCR reads. This sample has 490,000 or so distinct CDR3 sequences, with just under 20% found just once. The V and J ends lost 2 bases and 3 bases respectively, with 8 bases between them. The CDR3 is 14 amino acids. CDR1 is ENHRY, CDR2 SYGVKD, per germline. Uncontrolled infection, other autoimmune disease, pregnancy or lactation led to exclusion. From under 12 ml of fresh peripheral blood, PBMCs were isolated. Whole-study results and caveats: Blood samples included most of the expanded thyroid clonotypes exceeding 0.001.

What was sequenced was blood. The chain joins TRBV10-3 to TRBJ2-1; D is undetermined. The clonotype originates from a man in his forties with Graves' ophthalmopathy. The CDR3 reads CAISEEVIYNEQFF. The CDR3 DNA reads as TGTGCCATCAGTGAGGAAGTTATCTACAATGAGCAGTTCTTC.